This entry lists 30 T cell receptor beta chains sequenced from one sample in a study of response to subunit inactivated influenza vaccine. TCRdb reanalysed the RT-PCR reads using MiXCR and keeps one entry per CDR3 protein. The sample has roughly 710,000 distinct CDR3 sequences, around 15% seen once. Sequencing used PBMCs from blood, obtained 14 to 15 days before vaccination. The source is a man in his fifties or sixties who received an inactivated influenza vaccine.

This chain connects TRBV7-9 to TRBJ1-5; 9 nucleotides match TRBD1. The CDR3 extends over 15 amino acids. Trimming cost V 2 bases and J 5 bases; bases outside gene matches: 4. In germline, CDR1 is SEHNR, CDR2 FQNEAQ (reference sequence). In DNA, the CDR3 is TGTGCCAGCAGCTTATACAGGGGGCAGGATCAGCCCCAGCATTTT. Translating gives CASSLYRGQDQPQHF.

The chain joins TRBV3-1 to TRBJ2-1; 9 bases are a match to TRBD1. V shed 8 bases and J 4 bases; nucleotides not matched to a gene: 12. Germline lookup yields CDR1 LGHDT and CDR2 YNNKEL (reference sequence). This CDR3 has 16 residues. The CDR3 reads CASPGQGRSEYNEQFF. CDR3 DNA: TGTGCCAGCCCGGGACAGGGTAGGTCAGAATACAATGAGCAGTTCTTC.

This chain uses TRBV12-3 or TRBV12-4 with TRBJ2-2, with 9 bases that match TRBD2. This CDR3 is built from 15 residues. Germline trimming cut 1 base from V and 7 bases from J; bases unmatched to any gene: 4. The CDR3 bases are TGTGCCAGCAGTTTAGTAGCGGGAGTCGGCGGGGAGCTGTTTTTT. It encodes CASSLVAGVGGELFF.

The sample holds a few counts of this clonotype. The chain links TRBV20-1 to TRBJ1-2, with D perhaps TRBD1 (5 bases). V was cut by 3 bases and J by 8 bases, with 19 bases left in between. CDR1 and CDR2 from the germline V gene are DFQATT and SNEGSKA (reference sequence). The CDR3 consists of 14 residues. For the CDR3, the DNA is TGCAGTGCTAGCTTGAGTGCGGCAGGGAGCGGCTACACCTTC. Amino acids: CSASLSAAGSGYTF.

This clonotype was found a few times. This chain uses TRBV9 with TRBJ2-7; 11 nucleotides line up with TRBD1. There are 17 residues in the CDR3. Germline loops: CDR1 SGDLS, CDR2 YYNGEE. The ends lost 3 bases at V and 3 bases at J; junction bases unmatched: 11. The CDR3 nucleotides read TGTGCCAGCAGCGCCGGGACAGGGGGTCTCCAACTCTACGAGCAGTACTTC. This gives the protein CASSAGTGGLQLYEQYF. The full variable domain, in which reference TRBV9 and TRBJ2-7 provide the parts outside the CDR3, is DSGVTQTPKHLITATGQRVTLRCSPRSGDLSVYWYQQSLDQGLQFLIQYYNGEERAKGNILERFSAQQFPDLHSELNLSSLELGDSALYFCASSAGTGGLQLYEQYFGPGTRLTVT.

The table lists this clonotype with a few counts. The CDR3 DNA sequence: TGTGCCAGCAGCCTGGACGGGGAAAATCAGCCCCAGCATTTT. It specifies CASSLDGENQPQHF. The chain recombines TRBV12-3 or TRBV12-4 with TRBJ1-5; D is undetermined. CDR3 length: 14 amino acids. V gave up 6 bases and J gave up 4 bases, with 13 bases separating them.

The chain is built from TRBV11-3 and TRBJ2-1, with TRBD2 as a possible D gene (6 bases). The CDR3 spans 16 residues. V dropped 0 bases and J dropped 0 bases, with 9 bases sitting between them. Germline V gene data show CDR1 as SGHNT and CDR2 as YENEEA. CDR3 protein: CASSLEVGGSYNEQFF. DNA for the CDR3: TGTGCCAGCAGCTTAGAAGTCGGGGGCTCCTACAATGAGCAGTTCTTC.

The rearrangement uses TRBV11-2 and TRBJ2-3; D is ambiguous. The CDR3 loop spans 14 amino acids. The germline CDR1 and CDR2 sequences are SGHAT and FQNNGV. Trimming pared 3 bases from V and 5 bases from J, leaving 12 bases between. In nucleotides, the CDR3 is TGTGCCAGCAGCTTTAGGCGGACGGAAGATACGCAGTATTTT. Amino acids: CASSFRRTEDTQYF.

This clonotype was seen a few times. The chain recombines TRBV7-9 with TRBJ1-1; D uncertain. The CDR3 has 14 amino acids. Trimming left V 7 bases short and J 1 base short, with 13 bases between. Germline V gene lookup returns CDR1 SEHNR and CDR2 FQNEAQ (reference sequence). The CDR3, as DNA: TGTGCCAGCACGGGGAGGAGCAGGAACACTGAAGCTTTCTTT. Residues: CASTGRSRNTEAFF.

The CDR3, as DNA: TGTGCCAGCACGCCGACGGGAGCCAAAAACATTCAGTACTTC. This sequence encodes CASTPTGAKNIQYF. The chain has TRBV18 and TRBJ2-4; D ambiguous. The CDR3 consists of 14 residues. The ends were cut back, 8 bases at V and 0 bases at J, with 11 bases in the middle. The germline gives CDR1 KGHSH, CDR2 LQKENI. Based on the CDR3 plus reference TRBV18 and TRBJ2-4, the full variable domain is NAGVMQNPRHLVRRRGQEARLRCSPMKGHSHVYWYRQLPEEGLKFMVYLQKENIIDESGMPKERFSAEFPKEGPSILRIQQVVRGDSAAYFCASTPTGAKNIQYFGAGTRLSVL.

The chain recombines TRBV19 with TRBJ1-5; D is possibly TRBD1 (5 bases). From germline, CDR1 is LNHDA and CDR2 SQIVND (reference sequence). Trimming shortened V by 2 bases and J by 6 bases, and 8 bases separated the two germline ends. This CDR3 contains 13 residues. Here the CDR3 DNA reads TGTGCCAGTAGTATAAAGGGGCCTCAGCCCCAGCATTTT. It is translated as CASSIKGPQPQHF.

V usage is TRBV12-3 or TRBV12-4 and J usage is TRBJ2-4, with D perhaps being TRBD1 or TRBD2 (5 bases each). Deletions cut 5 bases from V and 0 bases from J, with 11 bases between. The CDR3 runs to 15 residues. CDR3 in DNA: TGTGCCAGCAGTAAGGGACCGTTAGCCAAAAACATTCAGTACTTC. It specifies CASSKGPLAKNIQYF.

At least ten counts were recorded for this clonotype. This chain joins TRBV24-1 and TRBJ1-5, with unresolved D. CDR3 length equals 15 residues. V was pared by 4 bases and J by 4 bases, with 13 bases between. The germline gives CDR1 KGHDR, CDR2 SFDVKD. As DNA, the CDR3 is TGTGCCACCAGTGAACCAAATACGGGAAATCAGCCCCAGCATTTT. This encodes CATSEPNTGNQPQHF.

Here the CDR3 reads CSVLDGTLSGIQETQYF. CDR3 coding DNA: TGCAGCGTCCTAGATGGGACCCTTAGCGGGATTCAAGAGACCCAGTACTTC. This chain connects TRBV29-1 to TRBJ2-5; TRBD2 aligns across 8 bases. Germline V gives CDR1 SQVTM, CDR2 ANQGSEA. The CDR3 has 17 residues. J was trimmed by 2 bases and V by 6 bases; bases with no gene match: 17. Together with reference TRBV29-1 and TRBJ2-5, the CDR3 gives the full variable domain: SAVISQKPSRDICQRGTSLTIQCQVDSQVTMMFWYRQQPGQSLTLIATANQGSEATYESGFVIDKFPISRPNLTFSTLTVSNMSPEDSSIYLCSVLDGTLSGIQETQYFGPGTRLLVL.

This clonotype occurred a few times. The chain carries TRBV12-3 or TRBV12-4 and TRBJ1-2; a possible D gene is TRBD1 (6 bases). V was pared by 3 bases and J by 8 bases, with 16 bases between. The CDR3 has 14 residues. The CDR3 protein is CASSFGQAQGGYTF. CDR3 sequence (DNA): TGTGCCAGCAGTTTTGGTCAGGCCCAGGGGGGCTACACCTTC.

V usage is TRBV2 and J usage is TRBJ1-4; D is unclear. Germline CDR1 and CDR2: SNHLY and FYNNEI. The CDR3 has 10 amino acids. V dropped 5 bases and J dropped 8 bases, with 3 bases sitting between them. Here the CDR3 reads CASSREKLFF. CDR3 DNA sequence: TGTGCCAGCAGTAGGGAAAAACTGTTTTTT.

The gene calls are TRBV12-3 or TRBV12-4 and TRBJ2-3; D possibly corresponds to TRBD2 (5 bases). The CDR3 extends over 14 amino acids. Trimming shortened V by 5 bases and J by 5 bases, and 14 bases separated the two germline ends. CDR3: CASSVGVGVDTQYF. The CDR3 nucleotides read TGTGCCAGCAGTGTCGGGGTGGGAGTAGATACGCAGTATTTT.

The V call is TRBV12-3 or TRBV12-4, the J call TRBJ2-3; D perhaps matches TRBD2 (5 bases). The CDR3 length is 13 residues. The V end was cut by 7 bases, the J end by 6 bases, with 14 bases between. DNA for the CDR3: TGTGCCAGCACCACCTTCTCGGGGGATACGCAGTATTTT. This encodes CASTTFSGDTQYF.

The CDR3, as DNA: TGTGCCAGCGCACCGGGGCTCACAGGGGCCAAGGAGACCCAGTACTTC. Protein: CASAPGLTGAKETQYF. This sequence joins TRBV28 and TRBJ2-5; 7 bases are shared with TRBD1. J gave up 5 bases and V 8 bases, and 17 bases lay outside the gene matches. The germline V gene encodes CDR1 MDHEN and CDR2 SYDVKM. The CDR3 is 16 amino acids.

Here the CDR3 reads CASSMWTGMTEAFF. In DNA form, the CDR3 reads TGTGCCAGCAGTATGTGGACAGGGATGACTGAAGCTTTCTTT. The chain is built from TRBV6-1 and TRBJ1-1, with 8 bases lining up with TRBD1. The CDR3 has 14 amino acids. The germline V gene encodes CDR1 MNHNS and CDR2 SASEGT. Germline trimming cut 5 bases from V and 5 bases from J; bases unmatched to any gene: 7.

This clonotype was counted ten times or more. The chain recombines TRBV7-3 with TRBJ2-1; 15 bases align to TRBD2. Per germline, CDR1 SGHTA and CDR2 FQGTGA. The CDR3 sequence is 16 residues long. V trimming: 5 bases; J trimming: 4 bases; junction bases outside the gene matches: 3. CDR3 protein: CASSRTSGRGYNEQFF. In DNA, the CDR3 is TGTGCCAGCAGCAGGACTAGCGGGAGGGGGTACAATGAGCAGTTCTTC.

The chain couples TRBV5-1 to TRBJ2-1; 7 bases line up with TRBD2. Germline-derived CDR1 and CDR2 are SGHRS and YFSETQ. J lost 10 bases, V lost 5 bases, and 15 bases had no gene match. This CDR3 is 15 amino acids long. DNA of the CDR3: TGCGCCAGCAGGTCTGGGGGAGGGCCCCTTGAGGAGCAGTTCTTC. This encodes CASRSGGGPLEEQFF. The variable domain in full, completed from reference TRBV5-1 and TRBJ2-1, reads KAGVTQTPRYLIKTRGQQVTLSCSPISGHRSVSWYQQTPGQGLQFLFEYFSETQRNKGNFPGRFSGRQFSNSRSEMNVSTLELGDSALYLCASRSGGGPLEEQFFGPGTRLTVL.

In this sample, this clonotype turned up many times. The chain recombines TRBV7-6 with TRBJ2-2; 11 bases are a match to TRBD1. The V and J ends lost 5 bases and 4 bases, in that order; junction bases with no gene match: 3. Germline V gives CDR1 SGHVS, CDR2 FNYEAQ. The CDR3 is 15 residues long. CDR3 sequence: CASSQGQGGTGELFF. Here the CDR3 DNA reads TGTGCCAGCAGCCAGGGACAGGGGGGCACCGGGGAGCTGTTTTTT.

CDR3 DNA sequence: TGCGCCAGCAGCGGCGGACTAGCGGGAGGGAGTAGCTCCTACAATGAGCAGTTCTTC. Translation gives CASSGGLAGGSSSYNEQFF. V gene TRBV5-1 combines with J gene TRBJ2-1, with TRBD2 matching over 15 bases. The germline CDR1 and CDR2 sequences are SGHRS and YFSETQ. V gave up 4 bases and J gave up 0 bases; unmatched junction bases: 8. The CDR3 runs to 19 residues.

This chain links TRBV20-1 with TRBJ2-1; D is perhaps TRBD2 (5 bases). Germline loops: CDR1 DFQATT, CDR2 SNEGSKA (reference sequence). There are 12 residues in the CDR3. Deletions cut 3 bases from V and 7 bases from J, with 10 bases between. This CDR3 is CSASTRGNEQFF. In DNA form, the CDR3 reads TGCAGTGCTAGCACTAGAGGTAATGAGCAGTTCTTC.

This clonotype was found many times. V gene TRBV7-2 combines with J gene TRBJ1-5; no clear D gene. Germline V gives CDR1 SGHTA, CDR2 FQGNSA. V shed 5 bases and J shed 3 bases, with 11 bases lying between them. This CDR3 is built from 14 residues. The CDR3 DNA is TGTGCCAGCAGCCAAGGACGCAACAATCAGCCCCAGCATTTT. Its translation is CASSQGRNNQPQHF.

V usage is TRBV11-2 and J usage is TRBJ2-1; 7 nucleotides align to TRBD2. Losses at the gene ends were 3 bases for V and 2 bases for J; bases not matched to a gene: 4. Germline V gene lookup returns CDR1 SGHAT and CDR2 FQNNGV. The CDR3 runs 15 residues. CDR3 in amino acids: CASSFLADPYNEQFF. CDR3 DNA: TGTGCCAGCAGCTTTCTAGCGGATCCCTACAATGAGCAGTTCTTC.

This clonotype was seen a handful of times. The chain joins TRBV5-1 to TRBJ1-1; D is uncertain. V lost 2 bases to trimming and J lost 0 bases, with 8 bases between them. This CDR3 has 14 amino acids. From germline, CDR1 is SGHRS and CDR2 YFSETQ. CDR3 residues: CASSFASLNTEAFF. In DNA form, the CDR3 reads TGCGCCAGCAGCTTCGCCAGCCTGAACACTGAAGCTTTCTTT.

This clonotype has more than one count but fewer than ten. J is TRBJ1-5 and V is TRBV6-2 or TRBV6-3; D not resolved. CDR3 size: 17 residues. Germline V gene data show CDR1 as MNHEY and CDR2 as SVGEGT. Deletions cut 6 bases from V and 0 bases from J, with 18 bases between. For the CDR3, the DNA is TGTGCCAGCAGGGACGGCCGGGGATCCTATAGCAATCAGCCCCAGCATTTT. Amino acids: CASRDGRGSYSNQPQHF.

This clonotype turned up a few times. One end of the junction fails to match germline, which may point to a read error. V and J are TRBV27 and TRBJ2-1, with D perhaps matching TRBD2 (5 bases). This CDR3 has 15 amino acids. CDR1 and CDR2 (germline): MNHEY, SMNVEV (reference sequence). The CDR3 bases are TGTGCCACCAGTTTCAGTAGCGCATACTACAATGAGCAGTTCTTC. Translated: CATSFSSAYYNEQFF.